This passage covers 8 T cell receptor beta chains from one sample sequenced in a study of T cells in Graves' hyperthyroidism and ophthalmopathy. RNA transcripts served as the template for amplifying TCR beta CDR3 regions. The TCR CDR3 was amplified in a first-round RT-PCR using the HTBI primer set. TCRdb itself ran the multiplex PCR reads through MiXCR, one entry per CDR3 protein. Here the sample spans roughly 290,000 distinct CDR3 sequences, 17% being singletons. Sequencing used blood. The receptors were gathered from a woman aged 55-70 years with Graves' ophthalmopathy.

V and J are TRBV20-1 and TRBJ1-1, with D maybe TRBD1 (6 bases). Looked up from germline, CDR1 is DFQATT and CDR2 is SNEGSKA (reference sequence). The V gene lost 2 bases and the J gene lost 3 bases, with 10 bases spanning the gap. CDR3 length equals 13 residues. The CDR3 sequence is CSARNRAYTEAFF. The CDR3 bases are TGCAGTGCTAGAAACAGGGCCTACACTGAAGCTTTCTTT.

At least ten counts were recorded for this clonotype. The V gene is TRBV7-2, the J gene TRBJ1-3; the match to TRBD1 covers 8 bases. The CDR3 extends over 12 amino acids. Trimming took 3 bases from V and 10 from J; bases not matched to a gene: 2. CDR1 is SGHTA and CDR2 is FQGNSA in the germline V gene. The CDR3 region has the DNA TGTGCCAGCAGCTTCAGGGGGCAGACCATATATTTT. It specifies CASSFRGQTIYF.

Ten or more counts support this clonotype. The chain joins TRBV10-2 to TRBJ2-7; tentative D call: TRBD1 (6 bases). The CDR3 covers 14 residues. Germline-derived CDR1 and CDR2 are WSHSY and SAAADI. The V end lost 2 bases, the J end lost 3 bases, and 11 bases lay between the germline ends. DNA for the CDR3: TGCGCCAGCAGTGAGCTCAGGGGTTTCTACGAGCAGTACTTC. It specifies CASSELRGFYEQYF.

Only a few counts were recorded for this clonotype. CDR3 sequence: CSARGRERTDTQYF. The CDR3 bases are TGCAGTGCTAGAGGACGGGAACGCACAGATACGCAGTATTTT. The rearrangement uses TRBV20-1 and TRBJ2-3; tentative D call: TRBD2 (5 bases). The germline gives CDR1 DFQATT, CDR2 SNEGSKA (reference sequence). CDR3 size: 14 residues. Trimming shortened V by 1 base and J by 1 base, and 9 bases separated the two germline ends.

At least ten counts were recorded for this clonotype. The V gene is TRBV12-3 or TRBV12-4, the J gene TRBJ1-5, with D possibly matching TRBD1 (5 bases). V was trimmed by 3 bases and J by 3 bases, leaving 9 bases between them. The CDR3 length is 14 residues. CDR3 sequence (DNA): TGTGCCAGCAGTTTGGAAGGGGCCAATCAGCCCCAGCATTTT. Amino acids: CASSLEGANQPQHF.

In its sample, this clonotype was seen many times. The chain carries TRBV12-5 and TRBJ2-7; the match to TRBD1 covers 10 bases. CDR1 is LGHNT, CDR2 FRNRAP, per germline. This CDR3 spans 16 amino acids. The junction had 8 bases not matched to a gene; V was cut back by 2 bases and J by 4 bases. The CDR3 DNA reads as TGTGCTAGTGGTTTGCAACCGGGACAGGGGTCGTACGAGCAGTACTTC. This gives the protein CASGLQPGQGSYEQYF.

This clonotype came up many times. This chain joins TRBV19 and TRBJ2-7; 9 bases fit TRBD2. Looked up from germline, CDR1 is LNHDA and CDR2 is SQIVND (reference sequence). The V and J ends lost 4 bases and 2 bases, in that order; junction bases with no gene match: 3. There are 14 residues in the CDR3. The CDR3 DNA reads TGTGCCAGTAGTAGAAGCGGGGGGACCTACGAGCAGTACTTC. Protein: CASSRSGGTYEQYF.

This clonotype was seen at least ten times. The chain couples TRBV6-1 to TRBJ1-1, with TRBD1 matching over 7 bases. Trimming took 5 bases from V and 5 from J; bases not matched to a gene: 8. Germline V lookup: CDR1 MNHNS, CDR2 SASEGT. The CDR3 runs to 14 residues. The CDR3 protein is CASSFQGDWTEAFF. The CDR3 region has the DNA TGTGCCAGCAGTTTCCAGGGGGATTGGACTGAAGCTTTCTTT.